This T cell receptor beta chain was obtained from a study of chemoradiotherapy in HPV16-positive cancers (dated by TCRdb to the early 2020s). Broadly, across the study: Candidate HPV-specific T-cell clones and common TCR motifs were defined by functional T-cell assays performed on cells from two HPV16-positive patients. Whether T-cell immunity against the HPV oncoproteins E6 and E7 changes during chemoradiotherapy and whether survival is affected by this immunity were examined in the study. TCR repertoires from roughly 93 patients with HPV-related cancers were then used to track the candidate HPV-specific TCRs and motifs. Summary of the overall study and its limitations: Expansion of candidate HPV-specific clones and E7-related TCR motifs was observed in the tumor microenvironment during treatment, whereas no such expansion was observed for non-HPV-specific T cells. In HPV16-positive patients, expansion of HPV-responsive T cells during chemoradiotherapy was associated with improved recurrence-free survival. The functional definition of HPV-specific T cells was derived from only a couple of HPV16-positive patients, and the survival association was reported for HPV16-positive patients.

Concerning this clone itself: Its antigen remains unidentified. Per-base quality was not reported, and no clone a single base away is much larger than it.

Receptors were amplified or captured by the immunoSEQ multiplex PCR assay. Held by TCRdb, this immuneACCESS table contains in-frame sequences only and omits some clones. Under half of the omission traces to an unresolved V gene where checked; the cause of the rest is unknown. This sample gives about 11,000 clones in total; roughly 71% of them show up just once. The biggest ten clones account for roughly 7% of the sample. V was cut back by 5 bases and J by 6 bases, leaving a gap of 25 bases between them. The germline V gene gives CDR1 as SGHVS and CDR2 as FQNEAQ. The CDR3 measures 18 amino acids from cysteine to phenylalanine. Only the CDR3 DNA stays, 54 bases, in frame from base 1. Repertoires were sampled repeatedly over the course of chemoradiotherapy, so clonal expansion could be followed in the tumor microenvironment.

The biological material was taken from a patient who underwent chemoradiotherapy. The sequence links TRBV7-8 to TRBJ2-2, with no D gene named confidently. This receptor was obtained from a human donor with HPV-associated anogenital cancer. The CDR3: CASSDHTGRTIDPGELFF. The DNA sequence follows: TGTGCCAGCAGCGATCATACTGGCAGAACTATTGATCCCGGGGAGCTGTTTTTT.